This TCR beta chain was documented in a study of T-cell reconstitution after alpha-beta-depleted transplantation in children. The germline CDR1 and CDR2 sequences are SEHNR and FQNEAQ (reference sequence). Trimming took 3 bases from V and 5 from J; bases not matched to a gene: 11. This CDR3 is 16 amino acids long. Study-level points and caveats: Expanded graft clones numbering several hundred reportedly gave rise to alpha-beta T cells about two months after transplant. One year post-transplant, T-cell counts and diversity were largely derived from T cells produced anew. Recipient T cells and thymic progenitors that survived were the source of the high TCRbeta diversity seen at day 60 in some patients.

Unique molecular identifiers were used in preparing the TCRbeta library. TCRdb re-called the PCR reads through MiXCR, storing one row per CDR3 protein. This table has hundreds of thousands of distinct CDR3 sequences, about 17% appearing once. Concerning this clonotype: Its antigen is as yet unknown.

The chain has TRBV7-9 and TRBJ2-7; 9 bases fit TRBD1. The clonotype originates from a male patient aged 2 to 9 who had a stem cell transplant for acute lymphoblastic leukemia, so the T cells may come from the graft donor. This specimen consisted of PBMCs, mostly from graft donor cells, obtained 360 days after TCRalphabeta/CD19-depleted stem cell transplant. This CDR3 is CASSFLPPGTGHEQYF. CDR3 in DNA: TGTGCCAGCAGCTTTTTGCCTCCAGGGACAGGGCACGAGCAGTACTTC.